The sequence of this T cell receptor (beta chain) was determined in a study of T-cell reconstitution after alpha-beta-depleted transplantation in children. During its preparation, the TCRbeta library received unique molecular identifiers. MiXCR, applied by TCRdb to the PCR reads, yields one record per CDR3 protein. This sample has approximately 490,000 distinct CDR3 sequences; approximately 12% occur once, and the top ten carry around 6.1%. CDR3 size: 15 residues. Germline CDR1 is MNHNS and CDR2 is SASEGT. The V and J ends lost 8 bases and 1 base respectively, with 15 bases between them. The sample in question was PBMCs from the stem cell graft donor, obtained from the stem cell graft. The TCR comes from a human donor who donated a stem cell graft to a child with combined immunodeficiency. The genes are TRBV6-1 and TRBJ2-1; D is unclear. The CDR3, as DNA: TGTGCCAGCCGAATCGGGTCCCGATCCTACAATGAGCAGTTCTTC. Translating gives CASRIGSRSYNEQFF.